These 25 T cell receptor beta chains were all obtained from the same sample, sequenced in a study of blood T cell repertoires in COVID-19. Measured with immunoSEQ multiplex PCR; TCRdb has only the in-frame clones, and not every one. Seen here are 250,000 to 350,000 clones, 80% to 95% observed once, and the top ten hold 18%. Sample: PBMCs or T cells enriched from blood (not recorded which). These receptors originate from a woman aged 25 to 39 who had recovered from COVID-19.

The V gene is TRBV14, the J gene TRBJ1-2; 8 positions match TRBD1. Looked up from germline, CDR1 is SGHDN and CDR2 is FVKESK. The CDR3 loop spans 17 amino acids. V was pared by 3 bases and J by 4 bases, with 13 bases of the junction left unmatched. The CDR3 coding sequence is TGTGCCAGCAGCCACCCCACCCCGGGACAGGATATCTATGGCTACACCTTC. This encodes CASSHPTPGQDIYGYTF.

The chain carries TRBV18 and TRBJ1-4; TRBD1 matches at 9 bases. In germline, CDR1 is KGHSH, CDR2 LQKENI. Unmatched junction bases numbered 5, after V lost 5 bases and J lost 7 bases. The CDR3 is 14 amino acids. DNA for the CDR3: TGTGCCAGCTCAGGCGGGACAGGGACTGAAAAACTGTTTTTT. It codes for CASSGGTGTEKLFF.

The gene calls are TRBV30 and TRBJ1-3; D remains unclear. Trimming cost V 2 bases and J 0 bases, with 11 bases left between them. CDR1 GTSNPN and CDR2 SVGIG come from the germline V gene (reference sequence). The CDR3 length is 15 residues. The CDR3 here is CAWSRLAVSGNTIYF. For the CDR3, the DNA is TGTGCCTGGAGTCGGCTTGCGGTCTCTGGAAACACCATATATTTT.

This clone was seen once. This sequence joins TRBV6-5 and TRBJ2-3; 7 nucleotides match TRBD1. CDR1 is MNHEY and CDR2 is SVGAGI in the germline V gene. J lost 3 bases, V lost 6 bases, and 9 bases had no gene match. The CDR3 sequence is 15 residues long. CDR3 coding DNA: TGTGCCAGCAGCTCCGGGACAGCTGAGACAGATACGCAGTATTTT. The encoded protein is CASSSGTAETDTQYF.

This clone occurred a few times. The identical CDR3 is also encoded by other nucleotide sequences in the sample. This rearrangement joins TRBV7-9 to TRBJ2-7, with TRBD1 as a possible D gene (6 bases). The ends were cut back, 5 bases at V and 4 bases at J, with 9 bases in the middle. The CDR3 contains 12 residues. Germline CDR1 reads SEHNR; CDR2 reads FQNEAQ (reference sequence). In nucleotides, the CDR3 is TGTGCCAGCAGCCTACAGGGTTACGAGCAGTACTTC. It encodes CASSLQGYEQYF.

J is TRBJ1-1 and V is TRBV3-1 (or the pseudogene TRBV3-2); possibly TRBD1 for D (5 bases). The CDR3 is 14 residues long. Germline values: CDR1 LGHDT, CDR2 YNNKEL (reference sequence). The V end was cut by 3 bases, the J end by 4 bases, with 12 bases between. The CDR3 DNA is TGTGCCAGCAGCCAGCGGGGGGGGTCCACTGAAGCTTTCTTT. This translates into CASSQRGGSTEAFF.

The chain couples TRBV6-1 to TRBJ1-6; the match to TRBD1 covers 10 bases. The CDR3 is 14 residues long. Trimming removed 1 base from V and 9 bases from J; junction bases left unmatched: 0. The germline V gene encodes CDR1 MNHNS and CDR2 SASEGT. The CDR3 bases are TGTGCCAGCAGTGAAGGGACAGGGGGTTCACCCCTCCACTTT. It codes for CASSEGTGGSPLHF.

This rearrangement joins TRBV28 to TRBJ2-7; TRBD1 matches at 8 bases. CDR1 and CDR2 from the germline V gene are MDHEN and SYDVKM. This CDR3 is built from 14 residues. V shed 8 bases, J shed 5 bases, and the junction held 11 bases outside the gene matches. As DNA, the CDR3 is TGTGCCAGCGACCTTGGACAGGGACGGGACGAGCAGTACTTC. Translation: CASDLGQGRDEQYF.

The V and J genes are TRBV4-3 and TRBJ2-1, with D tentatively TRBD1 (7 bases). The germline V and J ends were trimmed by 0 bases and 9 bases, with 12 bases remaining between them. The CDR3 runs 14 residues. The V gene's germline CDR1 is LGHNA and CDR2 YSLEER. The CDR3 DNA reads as TGCGCCAGCAGCCAAGAGGAGGGGGCCATTGAGCAGTTCTTC. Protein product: CASSQEEGAIEQFF.

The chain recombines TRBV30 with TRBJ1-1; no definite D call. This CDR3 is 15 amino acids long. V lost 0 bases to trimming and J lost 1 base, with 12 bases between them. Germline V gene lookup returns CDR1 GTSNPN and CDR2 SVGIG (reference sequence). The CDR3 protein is CAWSVPQRKNTEAFF. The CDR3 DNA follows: TGTGCCTGGAGTGTACCACAGCGGAAGAACACTGAAGCTTTCTTT. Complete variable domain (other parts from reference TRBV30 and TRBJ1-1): SQTIHQWPATLVQPVGSPLSLECTVEGTSNPNLYWYRQAAGRGLQLLFYSVGIGQISSEVPQNLSASRPQDRQFILSSKKLLLSDSGFYLCAWSVPQRKNTEAFFGQGTRLTVV.

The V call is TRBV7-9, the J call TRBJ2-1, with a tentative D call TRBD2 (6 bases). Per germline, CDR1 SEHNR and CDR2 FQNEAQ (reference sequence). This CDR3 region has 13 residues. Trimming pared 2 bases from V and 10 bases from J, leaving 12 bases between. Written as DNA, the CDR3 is TGTGCCAGCAGCTTAACGGGGGTGAGGGAGCAGTTCTTC. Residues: CASSLTGVREQFF.

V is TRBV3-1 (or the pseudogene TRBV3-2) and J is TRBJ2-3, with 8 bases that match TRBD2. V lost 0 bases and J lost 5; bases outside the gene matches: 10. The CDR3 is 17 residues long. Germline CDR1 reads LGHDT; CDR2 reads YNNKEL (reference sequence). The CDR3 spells CASSQDKTGGVLDTQYF. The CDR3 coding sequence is TGTGCCAGCAGCCAAGATAAGACGGGAGGGGTTTTAGATACGCAGTATTTT.

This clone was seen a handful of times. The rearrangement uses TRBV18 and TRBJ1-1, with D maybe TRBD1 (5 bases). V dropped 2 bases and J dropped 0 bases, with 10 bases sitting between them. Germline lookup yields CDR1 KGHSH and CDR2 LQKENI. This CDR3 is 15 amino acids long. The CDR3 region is CASSPDTGLNTEAFF. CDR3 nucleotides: TGTGCCAGCTCACCAGATACAGGATTGAACACTGAAGCTTTCTTT.

Here the CDR3 DNA reads TGTGCCTGGCGGACAGCCCTTGGCCGGGGCTACACCTTC. Its protein product is CAWRTALGRGYTF. This rearrangement joins TRBV30 to TRBJ1-2, with D possibly being TRBD1 (6 bases). Germline CDR1 reads GTSNPN; CDR2 reads SVGIG (reference sequence). The ends were cut back, 5 bases at V and 8 bases at J, with 18 bases in the middle. CDR3 length: 13 residues.

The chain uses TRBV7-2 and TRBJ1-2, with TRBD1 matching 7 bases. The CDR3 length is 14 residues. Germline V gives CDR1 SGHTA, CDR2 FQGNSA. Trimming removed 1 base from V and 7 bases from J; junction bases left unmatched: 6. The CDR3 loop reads CASSLDPKGAGYTF. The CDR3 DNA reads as TGTGCCAGCAGCTTAGACCCGAAGGGGGCTGGCTACACCTTC. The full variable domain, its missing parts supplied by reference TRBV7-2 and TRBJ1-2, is GAGVSQSPSNKVTEKGKDVELRCDPISGHTALYWYRQSLGQGLEFLIYFQGNSAPDKSGLPSDRFSAERTGGSVSTLTIQRTQQEDSAVYLCASSLDPKGAGYTFGSGTRLTVV.

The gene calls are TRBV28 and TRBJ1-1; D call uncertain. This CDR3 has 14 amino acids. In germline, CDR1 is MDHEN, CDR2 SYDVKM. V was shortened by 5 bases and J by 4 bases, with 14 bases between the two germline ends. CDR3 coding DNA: TGTGCCAGCAGTCCCCCTTCCAGTGGCACTGAAGCTTTCTTT. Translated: CASSPPSSGTEAFF.

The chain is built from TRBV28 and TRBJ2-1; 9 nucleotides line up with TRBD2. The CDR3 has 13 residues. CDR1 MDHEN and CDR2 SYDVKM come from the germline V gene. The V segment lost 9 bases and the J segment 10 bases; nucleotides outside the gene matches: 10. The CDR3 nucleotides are TGTGCCAGTGGACTAGCGCTTACAGGGGAGCAGTTCTTC. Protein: CASGLALTGEQFF.

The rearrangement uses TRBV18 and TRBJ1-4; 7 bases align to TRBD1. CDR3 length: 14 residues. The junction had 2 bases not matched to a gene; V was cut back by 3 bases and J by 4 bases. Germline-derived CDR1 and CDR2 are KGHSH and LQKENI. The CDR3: CASSPGQINEKLFF. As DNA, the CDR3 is TGTGCCAGCTCACCGGGACAGATTAATGAAAAACTGTTTTTT.

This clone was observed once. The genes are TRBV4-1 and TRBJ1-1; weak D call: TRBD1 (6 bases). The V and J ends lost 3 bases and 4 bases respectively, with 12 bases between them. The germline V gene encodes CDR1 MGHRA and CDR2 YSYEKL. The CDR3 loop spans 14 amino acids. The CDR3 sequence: CASSQGGGLTEAFF. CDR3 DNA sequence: TGCGCCAGCAGCCAGGGAGGGGGGCTCACTGAAGCTTTCTTT.

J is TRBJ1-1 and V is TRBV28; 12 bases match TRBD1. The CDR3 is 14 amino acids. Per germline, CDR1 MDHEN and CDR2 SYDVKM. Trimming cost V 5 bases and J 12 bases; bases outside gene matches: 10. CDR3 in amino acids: CASSGIGTGGASFF. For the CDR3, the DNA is TGTGCCAGCAGTGGGATAGGGACAGGGGGCGCGTCTTTCTTT. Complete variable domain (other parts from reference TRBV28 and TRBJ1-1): DVKVTQSSRYLVKRTGEKVFLECVQDMDHENMFWYRQDPGLGLRLIYFSYDVKMKEKGDIPEGYSVSREKKERFSLILESASTNQTSMYLCASSGIGTGGASFFGQGTRLTVV.

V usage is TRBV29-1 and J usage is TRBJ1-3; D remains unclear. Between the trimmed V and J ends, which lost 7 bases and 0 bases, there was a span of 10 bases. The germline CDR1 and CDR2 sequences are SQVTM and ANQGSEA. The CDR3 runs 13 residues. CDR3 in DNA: TGCAGCGGGCGGGCAGCCTCTGGAAACACCATATATTTT. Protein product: CSGRAASGNTIYF.

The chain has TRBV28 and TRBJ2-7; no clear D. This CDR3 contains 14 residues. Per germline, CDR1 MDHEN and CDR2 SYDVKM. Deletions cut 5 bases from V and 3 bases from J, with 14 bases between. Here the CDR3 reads CASSRGGSGYEQYF. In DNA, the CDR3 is TGTGCCAGCAGTAGAGGTGGGTCGGGCTACGAGCAGTACTTC.

This chain's CDR3 is CASSNSGWDTEAFF. CDR3 coding DNA: TGTGCCAGCAGCAACTCGGGATGGGACACTGAAGCTTTCTTT. The chain joins TRBV28 to TRBJ1-1; the D is unclear. V was clipped by 6 bases and J by 3 bases, with 14 bases between them. The CDR3 is 14 residues long. CDR1 and CDR2 from the germline V gene are MDHEN and SYDVKM. The full variable domain, completed using reference TRBV28 and TRBJ1-1, is DVKVTQSSRYLVKRTGEKVFLECVQDMDHENMFWYRQDPGLGLRLIYFSYDVKMKEKGDIPEGYSVSREKKERFSLILESASTNQTSMYLCASSNSGWDTEAFFGQGTRLTVV.

As DNA, the CDR3 is TGTGCCAGCAGCGATAGCGGGGTCTCCCGTTTGGGCACCGGGGAGCTGTTTTTT. Residues: CASSDSGVSRLGTGELFF. The chain couples TRBV7-2 to TRBJ2-2; TRBD2 matches 8 bases. Germline CDR1 and CDR2: SGHTA and FQGNSA. V shed 5 bases, J shed 4 bases, and the junction held 15 bases outside the gene matches. This CDR3 is 18 amino acids long.

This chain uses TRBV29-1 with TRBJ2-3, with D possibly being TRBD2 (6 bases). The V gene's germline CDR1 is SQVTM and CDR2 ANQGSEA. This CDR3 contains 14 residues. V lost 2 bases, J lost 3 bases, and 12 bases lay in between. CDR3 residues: CSVERETSTDTQYF. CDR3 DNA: TGCAGCGTTGAAAGAGAGACTAGTACAGATACGCAGTATTTT.